This T cell receptor (beta chain) originates from a study of T cell repertoires in cytomegalovirus infection. Study at large: An indication of both CMV infection and matching HLA type came from public TCR beta signatures. Study-level results: Dominating the ex vivo response were TCR beta clonotypes that were CMV-specific and HLA-C-restricted.

Using its own MiXCR run on the reads, TCRdb lists one record per CDR3 protein. The sample carries about 300,000 distinct CDR3 sequences, 9.6% recorded once. Germline V lookup: CDR1 DFQATT, CDR2 SNEGSKA (reference sequence). The CDR3 loop spans 14 amino acids. The germline V and J ends were trimmed by 3 bases and 8 bases, with 17 bases remaining between them. Comment on this clonotype: The antigen remains unidentified.

The receptor was isolated from a human donor in good health (CMV status not recorded). Some clones in this sample may be carry-over from other donors' samples. The V and J genes are TRBV20-1 and TRBJ2-1; D may be TRBD1 or TRBD2 (6 bases each). Input material: PBMCs. CDR3 amino acids: CSARRSGGSDEQFF. CDR3 bases: TGCAGTGCTAGGAGGTCCGGGGGCTCGGATGAGCAGTTCTTC.